These T cell receptor beta chains were read from a single sample in a study of blood T cells in healthy people across ages. Each CDR3 protein gets one entry after TCRdb re-called the 5' RACE reads with MiXCR. The table shows 650,000 to 800,000 distinct CDR3 sequences, with around 42% occurring only once. The sample taken for sequencing was blood. The receptors were sampled from a man aged 55-75 years in good health. Each CDR3 is given with its conserved first and last residue. Not every row has a clone size; where given, it reads once, few, many or a size class.

cdr3_length	j_call	v_call	clone_size	cdr3_aa
16	TRBJ1-2	TRBV14	few	CASSPYRGGQKDGYTF
14	TRBJ1-2	TRBV7-2	few	CASSLGREIGGYTF
18	TRBJ2-1	TRBV5-6	NA	CASSLAGTSGGALDEQFF
19	TRBJ2-3	TRBV11-2	NA	CASSLDRLGSGFSTDTQYF
17	TRBJ2-6	TRBV4-3	many	CASSQDLPVTGANVLTF
11	TRBJ1-1	TRBV29-1	NA	CSVVPRSGAFF
17	TRBJ2-5	TRBV7-2	NA	CASSLVQGSTSQGTQYF
16	TRBJ1-2	TRBV18	NA	CASSLKPGQGVNGYTF
14	TRBJ2-1	TRBV9	many	CASSPSRAGTEQFF
13	TRBJ1-1	TRBV7-9	NA	CVSSLRQYNEAFF
14	NA	TRBV5-1	once	CASSMDRQVKTQYF
19	TRBJ2-7	TRBV5-1	NA	CASKRRPGGTVSRTYEQYF
16	TRBJ2-1	TRBV7-2	many	CASSLDAGGRYNEQFF
11	TRBJ1-4	TRBV12-3/TRBV12-4	NA	CASGGYEKLFF
15	TRBJ1-2	TRBV20-1	few	CSARDPGTAPYGYTF
19	TRBJ1-2	TRBV29-1	NA	CSVGPSVNNLQGMMNGYTF
13	TRBJ2-3	TRBV2	NA	CATETGDWDTQYF
15	TRBJ2-1	TRBV7-2	NA	CASRTGRGTYNEQFF
16	TRBJ2-7	TRBV7-6	NA	CASSLSSTGRLSEQYF
15	NA	TRBV5-1	NA	CASSLELAAYNEQYF
16	TRBJ2-7	TRBV12-3/TRBV12-4	few	CASSFGGGLQSDEQYF
15	TRBJ2-1	TRBV2	NA	CASSENSGGLGGQFF
14	TRBJ2-3	TRBV11-2	NA	CASGLGQGTDTQYF
15	TRBJ2-3	TRBV20-1	NA	CSASPRGVITDTQYF
14	NA	TRBV4-1	NA	CASSQEGGSDEQYF
14	TRBJ2-3	TRBV20-1	NA	CSARGEGEIDTQYF
14	TRBJ2-7	TRBV2	NA	CASSDQPSLNEQYF
15	TRBJ2-2	TRBV7-2	NA	CASRSSGGTAGELFF
14	TRBJ2-3	TRBV29-1	many	CSVVPGQAANTQYF
14	TRBJ2-2	TRBV10-2	NA	CASSGQGDTGELFF
15	TRBJ1-1	TRBV20-1	NA	CSARVGAGRDTEAFF
18	TRBJ2-1	TRBV20-1	NA	CSVRQLAGGSSSYNEQFF
19	TRBJ2-1	TRBV11-1	NA	CASSSTRQTVPHSAHEQFF
15	TRBJ2-3	TRBV2	NA	CASSDLGGASDTQYF
11	TRBJ1-4	TRBV20-1	NA	CSAYEMEKLFF
14	TRBJ1-2	TRBV7-2	NA	CASSLEQANYGYTF
16	TRBJ2-5	TRBV15	NA	CATSRGRTGTRETQYF
15	TRBJ1-2	TRBV6-1	NA	CASSEAPGGGYGYTF
18	TRBJ2-1	TRBV7-8	NA	CASSLGGLTSGGANEQFF
14	TRBJ2-5	TRBV2	NA	CASRGTTIQETQYF
14	TRBJ2-7	TRBV12-3/TRBV12-4	few	CASSRRTETYEQYF
18	TRBJ1-2	TRBV18	NA	CASSPPRFLLATNYGYTF
16	TRBJ2-3	TRBV7-2	NA	CASSLRLAANIDTQYF
14	TRBJ2-5	TRBV27	few	CASRGRGELKTQYF
14	NA	TRBV24-1	NA	CATSDTGGLETQYF
16	NA	TRBV6-2/TRBV6-3	NA	CASSNPPGGRGYEQYF
13	TRBJ1-1	TRBV12-3/TRBV12-4	few	CASSVGSNTEAFF
18	TRBJ1-4	TRBV6-4	NA	CASSDATATGRVSEKLFF
13	TRBJ1-5	TRBV4-3	NA	CASSQANRGPQHF
15	TRBJ2-3	TRBV29-1	few	CSVDDWTGSTDTQYF
14	TRBJ2-5	TRBV10-3	many	CAISRGRGQETQYF
11	TRBJ2-1	TRBV20-1	NA	CSARGTVEQFF
15	TRBJ2-5	TRBV10-3	NA	CATSAGGGKRETQYF
18	TRBJ2-1	TRBV27	few	CASSLGPLGGGRNNEQFF
15	TRBJ2-3	TRBV24-1	NA	CATSDLGQGGDTQYF